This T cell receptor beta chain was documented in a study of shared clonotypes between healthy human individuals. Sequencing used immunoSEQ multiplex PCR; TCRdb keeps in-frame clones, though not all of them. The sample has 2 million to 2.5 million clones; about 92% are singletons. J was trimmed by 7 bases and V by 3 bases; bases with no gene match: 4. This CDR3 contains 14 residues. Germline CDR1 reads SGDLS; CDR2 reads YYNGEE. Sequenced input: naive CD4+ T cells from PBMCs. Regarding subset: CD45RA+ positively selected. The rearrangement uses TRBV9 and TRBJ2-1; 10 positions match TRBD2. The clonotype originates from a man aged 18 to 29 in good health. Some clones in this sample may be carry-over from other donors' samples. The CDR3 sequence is CASSEASGRNEQFF. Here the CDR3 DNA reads TGTGCCAGCAGCGAGGCTAGCGGGAGAAATGAGCAGTTCTTC. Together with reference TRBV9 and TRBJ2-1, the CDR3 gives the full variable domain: DSGVTQTPKHLITATGQRVTLRCSPRSGDLSVYWYQQSLDQGLQFLIQYYNGEERAKGNILERFSAQQFPDLHSELNLSSLELGDSALYFCASSEASGRNEQFFGPGTRLTVL.